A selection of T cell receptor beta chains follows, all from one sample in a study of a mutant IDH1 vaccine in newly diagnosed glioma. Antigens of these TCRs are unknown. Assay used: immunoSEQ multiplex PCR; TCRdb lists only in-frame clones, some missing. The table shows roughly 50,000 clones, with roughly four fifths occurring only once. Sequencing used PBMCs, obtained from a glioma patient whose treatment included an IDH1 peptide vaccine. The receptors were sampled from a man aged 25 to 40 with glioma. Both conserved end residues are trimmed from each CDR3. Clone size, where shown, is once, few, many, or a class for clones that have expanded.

ASSSTGGEETQY TRBV7-9 -
ATSSLGGSYNSPLH TRBV15 -
ACGRDSNQPQH TRBV30 few
AWSVQGQPQH TRBV30 -
ASSLGPSNNEQF TRBV7-2 -
ASSWMQGSKQH TRBV5-6 -
ASSHQGLEQY TRBV4-1 once
ASSYSVLGGAYEQY TRBV6-5 -
ASSPPGGDHRGGLRGYT TRBV18 -
ASSIQVQETQY TRBV19 -
ASSMRDQGLNTQY TRBV19 -
ASSPQLAADTQY TRBV18 -
ASIQGGAYNEQF TRBV5-6 -
ASSYSARERYEKLF TRBV6-6 few
STRSTDTQY TRBV20-1 -
ASSESGNSGNTIY TRBV25-1 few
ASSFVRNNYGYT TRBV5-6 -
ASSLVPGGGNIQY TRBV5-1 -
ASSPTDSHGYT TRBV18 -
ASSSRSRAHEQY TRBV2 -
ASRPDALLIDEQY TRBV11-2 -
SVSGGRLTDTQY TRBV29-1 -
ASSPLVGATGELF TRBV5-1 -
ASSSGQGVTDTQY TRBV6-5 -
ASSLGTSGGTDTQY TRBV7-9 once
ASSNTEYSNQPQH TRBV28 few
ASSQDGARGPNTGELF TRBV4-2 -
ASSPPTPRQAVFGNTIY TRBV18 -
ASSMGGIPDTQY TRBV7-2 -
ASSLLLGTSGGAYEQY TRBV27 -
ASSPPGGMAEQY TRBV18 once
ASSIGRSAYGYT TRBV19 -
ASRPSWDSYEQY TRBV6-6 once
SVPSGGGAETQY TRBV29-1 -
AIHPGGRGDSPLH TRBV10-3 -
SAGQGPNYGYT TRBV29-1 -
ASSLGGARGYT TRBV18 -
ASSLGPGTGIWSNPPSYEQY TRBV28 -
ASSLGQGFGGYT TRBV7-2 -
ASSLLGNNSPLH TRBV5-8 -
ASSPGEEWGKNIQY TRBV11-3 -
ASSDSFPVVSEQY TRBV2 -
ASSWGAGNQNEKLF TRBV5-1 -
ASSRVSGGSSGANVLT TRBV4-1 -
ASSYSTLLNTEAF TRBV6-5 -
ASSSLAGGSTDTQY TRBV5-1 -
ASSPGGTSKVDTQY TRBV5-4 -
ASNSGGGDNEQF TRBV9 -